The clone carrying this T cell receptor (beta chain) was observed a handful of times. Its target is unknown. The data were obtained in a study of T cells after yellow fever vaccination. Turning to the study itself: Preparing low-cell-number fractions relied on SMART-Seq v4 Ultra Low Input.

One entry per CDR3 protein, called by TCRdb with MiXCR from the 5' RACE reads. Here the sample spans some 120,000 distinct CDR3 sequences, roughly 9% being singletons. The study's findings and limits: The secondary response peaked faster, at day 5 versus 15, but was weaker.

The CDR3 spans 14 residues. Trimming took off 4 bases at V and 6 bases at J, with 16 bases between the two ends. The sequences come from CD8+ T cells sorted from PBMCs, collected on the day of the yellow fever booster vaccination. This chain links TRBV23-1 with TRBJ2-7; weak D call: TRBD1 (5 bases). TRBV23-1 is an open reading frame, and its role is uncertain. The source is a man aged 18 to 29 who received the YFV17D yellow fever vaccine. This chain's CDR3 is CASSLGQGPLEQYV. The DNA of the CDR3 is TGCGCCAGCAGTCTAGGGCAGGGCCCGCTCGAGCAGTACGTC.